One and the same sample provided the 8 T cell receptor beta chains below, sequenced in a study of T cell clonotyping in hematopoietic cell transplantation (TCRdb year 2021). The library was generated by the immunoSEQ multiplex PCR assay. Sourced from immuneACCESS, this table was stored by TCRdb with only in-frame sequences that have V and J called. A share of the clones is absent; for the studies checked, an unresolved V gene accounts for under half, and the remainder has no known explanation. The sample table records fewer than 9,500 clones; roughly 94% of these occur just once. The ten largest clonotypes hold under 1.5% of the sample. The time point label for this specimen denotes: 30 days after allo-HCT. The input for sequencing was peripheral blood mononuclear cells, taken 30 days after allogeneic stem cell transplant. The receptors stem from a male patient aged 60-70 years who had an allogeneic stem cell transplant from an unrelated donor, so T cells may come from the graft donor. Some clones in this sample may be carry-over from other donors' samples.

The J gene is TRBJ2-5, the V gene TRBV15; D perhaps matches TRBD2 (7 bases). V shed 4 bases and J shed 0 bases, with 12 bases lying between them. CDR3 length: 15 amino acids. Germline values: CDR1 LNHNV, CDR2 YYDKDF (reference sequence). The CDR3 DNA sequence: TGTGCCACCAGCAAAGGGAGGGACAACCAAGAGACCCAGTACTTC. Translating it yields CATSKGRDNQETQYF. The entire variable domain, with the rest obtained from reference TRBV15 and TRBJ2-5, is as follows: DAMVIQNPRYQVTQFGKPVTLSCSQTLNHNVMYWYQQKSSQAPKLLFHYYDKDFNNEADTPDNFQSRRPNTSFCFLDIRSPGLGDTAMYLCATSKGRDNQETQYFGPGTRLLVL.

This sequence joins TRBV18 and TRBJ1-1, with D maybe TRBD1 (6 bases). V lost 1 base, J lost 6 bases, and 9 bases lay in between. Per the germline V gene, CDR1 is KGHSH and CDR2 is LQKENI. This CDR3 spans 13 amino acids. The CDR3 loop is CASSPRGLPEAFF. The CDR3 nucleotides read TGTGCCAGCTCACCACGGGGGCTCCCTGAAGCTTTCTTT. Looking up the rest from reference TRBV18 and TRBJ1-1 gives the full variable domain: NAGVMQNPRHLVRRRGQEARLRCSPMKGHSHVYWYRQLPEEGLKFMVYLQKENIIDESGMPKERFSAEFPKEGPSILRIQQVVRGDSAAYFCASSPRGLPEAFFGQGTRLTVV.

The CDR3 region has the DNA TGTGCCAGCAGCTCCCGGGTGGACAGGTGGACGCAGTATTTT. As protein: CASSSRVDRWTQYF. This chain connects TRBV5-6 to TRBJ2-3, with TRBD1 matching 7 bases. The V and J ends lost 3 bases and 9 bases, in that order; junction bases with no gene match: 10. There are 14 residues in the CDR3. Looked up from germline, CDR1 is SGHDT and CDR2 is YYEEEE.

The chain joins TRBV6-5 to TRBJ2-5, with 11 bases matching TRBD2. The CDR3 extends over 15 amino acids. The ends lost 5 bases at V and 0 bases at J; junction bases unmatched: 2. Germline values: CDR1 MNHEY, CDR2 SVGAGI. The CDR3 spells CASSPSGRHQETQYF. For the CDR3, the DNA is TGTGCCAGCAGTCCTAGCGGGAGGCACCAAGAGACCCAGTACTTC.

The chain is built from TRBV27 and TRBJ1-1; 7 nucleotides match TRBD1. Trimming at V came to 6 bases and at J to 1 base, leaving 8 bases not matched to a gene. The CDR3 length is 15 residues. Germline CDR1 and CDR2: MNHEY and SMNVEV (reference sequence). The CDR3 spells CASRWGGTANTEAFF. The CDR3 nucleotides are TGTGCCAGCAGGTGGGGCGGGACAGCGAACACTGAAGCTTTCTTT.

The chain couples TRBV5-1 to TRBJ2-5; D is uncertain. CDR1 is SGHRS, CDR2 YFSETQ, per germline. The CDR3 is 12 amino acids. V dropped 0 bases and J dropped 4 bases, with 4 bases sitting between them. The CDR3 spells CASSLDPETQYF. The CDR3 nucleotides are TGCGCCAGCAGCTTGGACCCAGAGACCCAGTACTTC.

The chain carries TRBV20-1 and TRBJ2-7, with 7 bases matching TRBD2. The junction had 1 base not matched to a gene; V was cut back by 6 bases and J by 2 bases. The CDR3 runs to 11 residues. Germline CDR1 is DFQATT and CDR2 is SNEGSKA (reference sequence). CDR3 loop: CSALAAYEQYF. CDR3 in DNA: TGCAGTGCCCTAGCGGCCTACGAGCAGTACTTC.

The DNA of the CDR3 is TGTGCCAGCAGTCGACAGGGCTATTCCTACGAGCAGTACTTC. It yields the protein CASSRQGYSYEQYF. V usage is TRBV28 and J usage is TRBJ2-7; 7 nucleotides line up with TRBD1. Germline CDR1 is MDHEN and CDR2 is SYDVKM. V lost 5 bases and J lost 1; bases outside the gene matches: 5. The CDR3 contains 14 residues.